The rows below give T cell receptor beta chains drawn from one sample of a study of blood T cell repertoires in COVID-19. Libraries were prepared by immunoSEQ multiplex PCR; TCRdb keeps only in-frame clonotypes and omits some of them. This sample yields almost 250,000 clones, of which 86% are seen a single time; roughly 1.6% belongs to the top ten. Sequencing input: peripheral blood. The receptors were gathered from a woman aged 60-75 years who had recovered from COVID-19. CDR3s leave out the opening cysteine and the closing phenylalanine or tryptophan.

>TRBV9|TRBJ2-2
ASSVAGYTGELF
>TRBV19|TRBJ1-5
ASSITTGRNQPQH
>TRBV27|TRBJ2-3
AGGTGGFEDTQY
>TRBV29-1|TRBJ1-5
SAYDGEGQPQH
>TRBV3-1/TRBV3-2|TRBJ2-7
ASSHGTVQWEQY
>TRBV7-2|TRBJ2-7
ASSLTGGSSYEQY
>TRBV7-2|TRBJ2-3
ASSLLGRGAYPDTQY
>TRBV15|TRBJ1-1
ATSRSFAVNTEAF
>TRBV9|TRBJ2-5
ASSVRGLQETQY
>TRBV3-1/TRBV3-2|TRBJ2-2
ASRPGGRGLAGELF
>TRBV29-1|TRBJ1-2
SVEGVYRGYT
>TRBV7-2|TRBJ1-3
ASSLDGELGNTIY
>TRBV4-2|TRBJ1-1
ASSQAINTEAF
>TRBV29-1|TRBJ2-7
SVLSPGFVGYEQY
>TRBV14|TRBJ1-4
ASSPLRGGQDEKLF
>TRBV9|TRBJ2-2
ASSVRGTNTGELF
>TRBV6-5|TRBJ1-2
ASSPGTAGNYGYT
>TRBV7-2|TRBJ1-1
ASSLGQVLTEAF
>TRBV10-3|TRBJ1-2
AISGVRFPQGSGYT
>TRBV2|TRBJ1-1
ASGRGGGNTEAF